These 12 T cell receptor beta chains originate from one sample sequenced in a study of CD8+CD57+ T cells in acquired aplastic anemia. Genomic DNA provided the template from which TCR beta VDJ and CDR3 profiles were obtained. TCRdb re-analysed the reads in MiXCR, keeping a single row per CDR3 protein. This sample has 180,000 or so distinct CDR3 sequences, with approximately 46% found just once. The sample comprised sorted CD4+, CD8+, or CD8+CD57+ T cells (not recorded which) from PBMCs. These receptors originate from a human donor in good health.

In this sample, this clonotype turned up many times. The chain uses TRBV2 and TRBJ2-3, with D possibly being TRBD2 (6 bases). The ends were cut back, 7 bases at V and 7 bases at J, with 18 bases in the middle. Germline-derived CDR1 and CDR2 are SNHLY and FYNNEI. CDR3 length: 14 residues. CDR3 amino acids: CASTPGEPPHTQYF. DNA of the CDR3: TGTGCCAGCACCCCGGGGGAGCCTCCGCATACGCAGTATTTT.

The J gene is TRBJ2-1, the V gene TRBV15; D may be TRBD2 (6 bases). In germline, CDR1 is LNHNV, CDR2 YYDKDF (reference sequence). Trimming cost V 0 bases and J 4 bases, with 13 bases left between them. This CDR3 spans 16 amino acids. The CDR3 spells CATSRDYGLPYNEQFF. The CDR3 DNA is TGTGCCACCAGCAGAGATTACGGACTACCGTACAATGAGCAGTTCTTC. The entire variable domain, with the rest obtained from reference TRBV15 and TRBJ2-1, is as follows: DAMVIQNPRYQVTQFGKPVTLSCSQTLNHNVMYWYQQKSSQAPKLLFHYYDKDFNNEADTPDNFQSRRPNTSFCFLDIRSPGLGDTAMYLCATSRDYGLPYNEQFFGPGTRLTVL.

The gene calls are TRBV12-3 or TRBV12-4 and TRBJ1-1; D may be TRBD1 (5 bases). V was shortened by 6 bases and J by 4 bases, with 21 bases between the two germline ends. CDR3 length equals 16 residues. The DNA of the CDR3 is TGTGCCAGCAGCGCCCCCGAGGGAGGGGTGAGCACTGAAGCTTTCTTT. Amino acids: CASSAPEGGVSTEAFF.

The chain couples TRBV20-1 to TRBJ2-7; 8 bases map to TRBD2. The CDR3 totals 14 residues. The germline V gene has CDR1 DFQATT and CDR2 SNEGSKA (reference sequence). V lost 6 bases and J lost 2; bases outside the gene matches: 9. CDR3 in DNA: TGCAGTGCCTCCCGACGCGGGAGGACCTACGAGCAGTACTTC. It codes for CSASRRGRTYEQYF.

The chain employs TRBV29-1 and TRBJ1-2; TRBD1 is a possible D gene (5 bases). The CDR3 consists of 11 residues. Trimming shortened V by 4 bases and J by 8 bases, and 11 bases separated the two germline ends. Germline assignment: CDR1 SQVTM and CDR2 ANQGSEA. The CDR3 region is CSVVQGEGYTF. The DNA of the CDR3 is TGCAGCGTTGTCCAGGGAGAGGGCTACACCTTC.

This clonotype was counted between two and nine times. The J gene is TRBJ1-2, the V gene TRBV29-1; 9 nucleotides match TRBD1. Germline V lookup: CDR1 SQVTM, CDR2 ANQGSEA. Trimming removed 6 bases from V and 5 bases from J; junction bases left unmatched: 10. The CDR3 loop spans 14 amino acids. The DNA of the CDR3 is TGCAGCGTAAGGGACAGGGTTAATGAATATGGCTACACCTTC. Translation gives CSVRDRVNEYGYTF.

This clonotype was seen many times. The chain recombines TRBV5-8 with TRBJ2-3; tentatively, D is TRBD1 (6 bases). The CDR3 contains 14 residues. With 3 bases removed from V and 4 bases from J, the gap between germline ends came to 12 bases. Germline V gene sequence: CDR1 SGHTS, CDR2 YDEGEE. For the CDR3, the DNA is TGTGCCAGCAGCTATGTGGGGGCGGCAGATACGCAGTATTTT. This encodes CASSYVGAADTQYF.

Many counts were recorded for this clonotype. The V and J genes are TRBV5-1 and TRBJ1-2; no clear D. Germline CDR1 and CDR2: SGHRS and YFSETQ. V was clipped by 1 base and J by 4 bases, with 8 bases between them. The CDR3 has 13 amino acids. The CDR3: CASSLTEAYGYTF. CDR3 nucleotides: TGCGCCAGCAGCTTGACAGAGGCCTATGGCTACACCTTC.

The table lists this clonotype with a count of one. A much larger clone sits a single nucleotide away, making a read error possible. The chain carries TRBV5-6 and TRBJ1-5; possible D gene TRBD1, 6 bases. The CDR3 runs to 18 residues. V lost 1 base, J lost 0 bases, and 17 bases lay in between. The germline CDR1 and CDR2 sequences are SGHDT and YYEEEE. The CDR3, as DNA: TGTGCCAGCAGCTTGATGAGACAGGTAATAAATAGCAATCAGCCCCAGCATTTT. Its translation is CASSLMRQVINSNQPQHF.

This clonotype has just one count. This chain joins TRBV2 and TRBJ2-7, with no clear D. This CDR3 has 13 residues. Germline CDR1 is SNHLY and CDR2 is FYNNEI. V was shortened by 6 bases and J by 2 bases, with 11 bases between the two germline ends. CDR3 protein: CASSPQHPYEQYF. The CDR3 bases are TGTGCCAGCAGCCCACAGCATCCCTACGAGCAGTACTTC.

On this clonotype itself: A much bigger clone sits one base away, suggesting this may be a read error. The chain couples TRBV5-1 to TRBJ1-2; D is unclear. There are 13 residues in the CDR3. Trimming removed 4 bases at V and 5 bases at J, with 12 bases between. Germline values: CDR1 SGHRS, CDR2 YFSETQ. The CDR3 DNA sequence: TGCGCCAGCAGCAGGGTCACCGAATATGGCTACACCTTC. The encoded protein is CASSRVTEYGYTF.

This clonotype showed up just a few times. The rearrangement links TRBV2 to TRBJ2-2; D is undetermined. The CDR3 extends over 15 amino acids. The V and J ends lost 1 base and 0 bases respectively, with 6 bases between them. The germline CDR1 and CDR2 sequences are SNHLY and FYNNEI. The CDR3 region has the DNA TGTGCCAGCAGTGAAGTCGGAACGAACACCGGGGAGCTGTTTTTT. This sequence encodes CASSEVGTNTGELFF.